These T cell receptor beta chains were read from a single sample in a study of PD-1 blockade in classical Hodgkin lymphoma. Sequencing used immunoSEQ multiplex PCR; TCRdb keeps in-frame clones, though not all of them. This sample yields around 29,000 clones, of which roughly nine tenths are seen a single time; about 0.34% belongs to the top ten. The specimen sequenced was CD4+ T cells from blood. Receptor source: a human donor with classical Hodgkin lymphoma. The CDR3 runs from the conserved cysteine through the conserved F or W. Fields, in order: J gene, V gene, clone size, D gene, CDR3 protein, CDR3 DNA. A D gene is named only where the DNA matches it firmly. Rows give clone size only sometimes, using once, few, many, or a class for an expanded clone.

TRBJ2-3,TRBV2,-,-,CASSSGITDTQYF,TGTGCCAGCAGCTCTGGGATCACAGATACGCAGTATTTT
TRBJ1-2,TRBV6-5,-,TRBD1,CASRPGQDLKSYTF,TGTGCCAGCAGGCCGGGACAGGACTTGAAGAGCTACACCTTC
TRBJ2-7,TRBV7-2,-,-,CASSFGQGGSYEQYF,TGTGCCAGCAGCTTCGGGCAGGGGGGGTCCTACGAGCAGTACTTC
TRBJ1-2,TRBV18,-,TRBD1,CASSRTGAGVYGYTF,TGTGCCAGCTCTCGCACAGGGGCGGGGGTCTATGGCTACACCTTC
TRBJ1-4,TRBV19,-,TRBD1,CASSTGGATNEKLFF,TGTGCCAGTAGTACAGGGGGAGCGACCAATGAAAAACTGTTTTTT
TRBJ2-3,TRBV18,-,TRBD2,CASSQAGTSGSTDTQYF,TGTGCCAGCTCACAAGCCGGGACTAGCGGGAGCACAGATACGCAGTATTTT
TRBJ2-2,TRBV2,-,TRBD2,CASSISLAVNTGELFF,TGTGCCAGCAGTATTTCACTAGCGGTGAACACCGGGGAGCTGTTTTTT
TRBJ2-7,TRBV7-2,-,TRBD2,CASSLAAGENEQYF,TGTGCCAGCAGCTTAGCAGCGGGAGAAAACGAGCAGTACTTC
TRBJ2-1,TRBV19,-,-,CASSPQASYNEQFF,TGTGCCAGTAGTCCCCAAGCCTCCTACAATGAGCAGTTCTTC
TRBJ1-1,TRBV28,once,-,CASSVTRTGNTEAFF,TGTGCCAGCAGTGTCACCCGGACGGGGAACACTGAAGCTTTCTTT
TRBJ1-2,TRBV10-3,-,-,CAIRGQGRGYGYTF,TGTGCCATCAGGGGCCAGGGGCGCGGCTATGGCTACACCTTC
TRBJ2-1,TRBV7-2,-,-,CATGGGGRQFF,TGTGCCACAGGGGGAGGGGGCCGGCAGTTCTTC
TRBJ1-4,TRBV19,-,TRBD1,CASSIVRRGREEKLFF,TGTGCCAGTAGTATAGTTCGAAGGGGGCGAGAGGAAAAACTGTTTTTT
TRBJ2-3,TRBV11-2,-,-,CASSLTGAWDTQYF,TGTGCCAGCAGCCTAACGGGAGCGTGGGATACGCAGTATTTT
TRBJ2-7,TRBV30,-,-,CAWGAFWEQYF,TGTGCCTGGGGGGCATTTTGGGAGCAGTACTTC
TRBJ2-1,TRBV9,-,-,CASSVDGVHEQFF,TGTGCCAGCAGCGTAGATGGGGTGCATGAGCAGTTCTTC
TRBJ2-5,TRBV19,-,TRBD2,CASSIGGLAGETQYF,TGTGCCAGTAGTATCGGGGGACTAGCGGGGGAGACCCAGTACTTC
TRBJ2-2,TRBV21-1,once,-,CASSRRGTGENTGELFF,TGTGCCAGCAGCCGAAGGGGGACAGGGGAGAACACCGGGGAGCTGTTTTTT
TRBJ2-7,TRBV19,once,TRBD1,CASSIRQGVYEQYF,TGTGCCAGTAGTATACGACAGGGGGTCTACGAGCAGTACTTC
TRBJ2-7,TRBV4-2,-,-,CASSQGSGDVYEQYF,TGTGCCAGCAGCCAAGGTTCAGGTGATGTCTATGAGCAGTACTTC
TRBJ1-5,TRBV15,-,TRBD1,CATSRGQGAYQPQHF,TGTGCCACCAGCAGGGGACAGGGGGCATATCAGCCCCAGCATTTT
TRBJ2-7,TRBV28,-,-,CASRARAQGIYEQYF,TGTGCCAGCAGGGCCCGGGCCCAAGGGATCTACGAGCAGTACTTC
TRBJ2-5,TRBV5-5,-,-,CASSPESFQETQYF,TGTGCCAGCAGCCCTGAGAGCTTCCAAGAGACCCAGTACTTC
TRBJ1-2,TRBV28,-,-,CASSFAGDGYTF,TGTGCCAGCAGTTTCGCAGGGGATGGCTACACCTTC
TRBJ2-6,TRBV7-2,-,-,CASSLAAGRGVAGANVLTF,TGTGCCAGCAGCTTAGCGGCTGGCAGGGGGGTTGCCGGGGCCAACGTCCTGACTTTC
TRBJ2-1,TRBV18,-,TRBD2,CASSPAGGPGYEQFF,TGTGCCAGCTCACCAGCGGGAGGGCCGGGGTATGAGCAGTTCTTC
TRBJ2-7,TRBV6-6,-,TRBD1,CASSYLGQVTYEQYF,TGTGCCAGCAGTTACCTCGGACAGGTCACCTACGAGCAGTACTTC